This is a list of T cell receptor beta chains from one sample in a study of T cell repertoires in cytomegalovirus infection. Each CDR3 protein is one row after TCRdb ran MiXCR on the reads. Of about 76,000 distinct CDR3 sequences listed, 3% to 4.5% are singletons. The sample was PBMCs. These receptors were obtained from a human donor in good health (CMV status not recorded). Some clones in this sample may be carry-over from other donors' samples. The CDR3 runs from the conserved cysteine through the conserved F or W. The D gene is left open where the match is weak.

j_call v_call d_call cdr3_aa
TRBJ2-3 TRBV7-8 TRBD2 CASSSLAGGPSDTQYF
TRBJ2-2 TRBV28 - CASSPRGTGELFF
TRBJ1-5 TRBV4-3 - CASSQDLTGQPQHF
TRBJ2-5 TRBV10-3 - CAISETGETQYF
TRBJ1-2 TRBV28 - CASSPVPRYRGYTF
TRBJ2-1 TRBV11-2 - CASSSLSAGVRSYNEQFF
TRBJ1-1 TRBV7-8 TRBD1 CASSLDYRGAFF
TRBJ2-4 TRBV2 - CASSDGLPGPGAKNIQYF
TRBJ2-7 TRBV6-2/TRBV6-3 - CASSHRNPAEQYF
TRBJ2-5 TRBV11-3 - CASSFWTRGPPQETQYF
TRBJ2-7 TRBV7-8 TRBD2 CASSSRGDASYEQYF
TRBJ2-2 TRBV7-2 TRBD1 CASSREGGASTGELFF
TRBJ1-5 TRBV6-6 - CASSYGNQPQHF
TRBJ1-6 TRBV4-2 - CASSQDPLASPLHF
TRBJ1-1 TRBV25-1 - CASSERRLTEAFF
TRBJ1-6 TRBV7-8 - CASSFLSSYNSPLHF
TRBJ1-6 TRBV7-2 - CASSPHEQDGWNSPLHF
TRBJ2-1 TRBV7-2 - CASNRASYNEQFF
TRBJ1-1 TRBV7-8 TRBD1 CASSLQTGGAGSEAFF
TRBJ2-2 TRBV7-2 - CASSFEGSYTGELFF
TRBJ1-4 TRBV18 TRBD1 CASSPSVPGGDEKLFF
TRBJ2-5 TRBV28 TRBD2 CASRRLAGEETQYF
TRBJ1-5 TRBV6-2/TRBV6-3 - CASSEVRRGGNQPQHF
TRBJ2-7 TRBV7-9 - CASSRAVYEQYF
TRBJ2-2 TRBV20-1 - CSARDTENTGELFF
TRBJ2-1 TRBV5-1 - CASSSTLGEQFF
TRBJ2-1 TRBV6-2/TRBV6-3 - CASSYSSSYNEQFF
TRBJ1-1 TRBV7-9 - CASSIQQATEAFF
TRBJ1-6 TRBV7-2 - CASSLAGANNSPLHF
TRBJ2-5 TRBV20-1 - CSARNRETQYF
TRBJ2-2 TRBV7-8 - CASSSLVRGSPNTGELFF
TRBJ1-2 TRBV12-3/TRBV12-4 TRBD1 CASRGGQGLHYGYTF
TRBJ2-7 TRBV7-9 TRBD2 CASSYSGGAGEQYF
TRBJ2-1 TRBV5-4 - CASSNIANEQFF
TRBJ1-3 TRBV20-1 - CSASEGAGGNTIYF
TRBJ2-1 TRBV6-2/TRBV6-3 - CAGRDNAYNEQFF
TRBJ1-5 TRBV2 TRBD1 CASSASGGYQPQHF
TRBJ1-2 TRBV7-2 - CASSGNGYTF
TRBJ1-2 TRBV10-3 - CAITARGPEVDGYTF
TRBJ2-3 TRBV7-2 - CASSSNRLYADTQYF
TRBJ1-2 TRBV5-6 - CASRTLNSRGYTF
TRBJ2-7 TRBV27 - CASSLSASYEQYF
TRBJ2-7 TRBV5-6 - CASSLIASFSYEQYF
TRBJ2-5 TRBV20-1 TRBD2 CSARDLSGGALETQYF
TRBJ1-1 TRBV5-4 - CASSLDQNTEAFF
TRBJ2-7 TRBV10-3 - CAISEHRDLRDPRYEQYF
TRBJ1-1 TRBV5-1 TRBD1 CASSGNRGGDSEAFF
TRBJ1-6 TRBV7-2 - CASSLDGSDSPLHF
TRBJ1-2 TRBV7-8 TRBD1 CASSLVAGGANGYTF
TRBJ2-7 TRBV7-2 - CASNPQESSYEQYF